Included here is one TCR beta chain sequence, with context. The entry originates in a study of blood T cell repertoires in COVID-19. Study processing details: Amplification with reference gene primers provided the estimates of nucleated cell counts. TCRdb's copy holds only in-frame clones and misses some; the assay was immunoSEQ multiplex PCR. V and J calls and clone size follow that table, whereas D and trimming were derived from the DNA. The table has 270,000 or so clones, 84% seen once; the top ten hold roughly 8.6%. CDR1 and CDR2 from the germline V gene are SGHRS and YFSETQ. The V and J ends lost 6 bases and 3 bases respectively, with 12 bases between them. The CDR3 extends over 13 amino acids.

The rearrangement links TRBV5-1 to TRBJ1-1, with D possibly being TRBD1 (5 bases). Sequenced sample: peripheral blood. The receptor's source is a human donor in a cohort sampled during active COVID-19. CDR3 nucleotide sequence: TGCGCCAGCAACTGGGGCGAGGACACTGAAGCTTTCTTT. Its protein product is CASNWGEDTEAFF. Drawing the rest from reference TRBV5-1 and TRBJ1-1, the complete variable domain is KAGVTQTPRYLIKTRGQQVTLSCSPISGHRSVSWYQQTPGQGLQFLFEYFSETQRNKGNFPGRFSGRQFSNSRSEMNVSTLELGDSALYLCASNWGEDTEAFFGQGTRLTVV.